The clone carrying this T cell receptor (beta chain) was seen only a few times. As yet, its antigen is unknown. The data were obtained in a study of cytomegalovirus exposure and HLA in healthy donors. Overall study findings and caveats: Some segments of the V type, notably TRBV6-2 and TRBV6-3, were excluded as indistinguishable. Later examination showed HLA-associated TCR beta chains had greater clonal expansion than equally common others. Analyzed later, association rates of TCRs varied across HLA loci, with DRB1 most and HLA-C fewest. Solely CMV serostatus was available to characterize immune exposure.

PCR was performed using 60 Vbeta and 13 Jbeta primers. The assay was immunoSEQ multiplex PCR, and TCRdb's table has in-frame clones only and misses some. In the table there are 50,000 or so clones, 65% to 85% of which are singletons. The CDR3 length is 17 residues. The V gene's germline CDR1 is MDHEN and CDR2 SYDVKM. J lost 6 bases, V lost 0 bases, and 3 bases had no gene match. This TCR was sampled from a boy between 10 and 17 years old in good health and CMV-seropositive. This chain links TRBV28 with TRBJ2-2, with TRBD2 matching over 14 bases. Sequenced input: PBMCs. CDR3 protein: CASSLWRLAGGPGELFF. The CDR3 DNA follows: TGTGCCAGCAGTTTATGGAGACTAGCGGGGGGGCCCGGGGAGCTGTTTTTT.